This T cell receptor (beta chain) was captured in a study of T cell changes during pregnancy in multiple sclerosis. Assay used: immunoSEQ multiplex PCR; TCRdb lists only in-frame clones, some missing. The sample has 79,000 or so clones, 70% to 90% seen once. With 2 bases removed from V and 4 bases from J, the gap between germline ends came to 14 bases. The germline gives CDR1 MNHNS, CDR2 SASEGT. The CDR3 runs 15 residues. The genes are TRBV6-1 and TRBJ1-2, with D perhaps TRBD1 (5 bases). This specimen was peripheral blood, taken before pregnancy. The source is a female donor with multiple sclerosis, enrolled in a pregnancy study. CDR3 nucleotides: TGTGCCAGCAGTGAATACGACTCAGGGATCTATGGCTACACCTTC. As protein: CASSEYDSGIYGYTF.